Included here is one TCR beta chain sequence, with context. These data belong to a study of blood T cell repertoires in COVID-19. In the study overall: Italy, Spain and the United States were the sources of the convalescent and acute COVID-19 samples. From T cells, B-cell-depleted T cells, or PBMCs came the material, which was cDNA or gDNA.

Under the authors' procedure: Amplification of reference gene primers provided the estimated nucleated cell counts. Sequencing was performed with immunoSEQ multiplex PCR; in TCRdb, only in-frame clones are kept and a portion is missing. The V and J calls and clone size are taken from that table; D and trimming were inferred from the DNA. The sample lists under 150,000 clones, almost 80% occurring once. Deletions cut 5 bases from V and 4 bases from J, with 6 bases between. CDR1 is SNHLY and CDR2 is FYNNEI in the germline V gene. The CDR3 is made up of 13 amino acids. This sequence joins TRBV2 and TRBJ1-6; D call uncertain. This receptor was obtained from a human donor in a cohort sampled during active COVID-19. The sample consisted of peripheral blood. In DNA form, the CDR3 reads TGTGCCAGCAGTCCCAGATATAATTCACCCCTCCACTTT. It is translated as CASSPRYNSPLHF.